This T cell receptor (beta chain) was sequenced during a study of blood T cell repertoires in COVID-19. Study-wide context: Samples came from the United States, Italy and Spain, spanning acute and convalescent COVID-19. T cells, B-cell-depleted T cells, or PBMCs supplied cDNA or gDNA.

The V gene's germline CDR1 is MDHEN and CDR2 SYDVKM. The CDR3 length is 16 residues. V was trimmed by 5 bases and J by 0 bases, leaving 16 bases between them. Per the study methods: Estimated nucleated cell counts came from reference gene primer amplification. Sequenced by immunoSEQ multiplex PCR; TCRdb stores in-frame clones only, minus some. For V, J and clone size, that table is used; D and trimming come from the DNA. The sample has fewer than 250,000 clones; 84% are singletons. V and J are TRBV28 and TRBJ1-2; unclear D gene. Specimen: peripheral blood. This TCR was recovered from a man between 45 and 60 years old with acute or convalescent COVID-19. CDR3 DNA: TGTGCCAGCAGTGCCCATATGGCCTCCACTAACTATGGCTACACCTTC. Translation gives CASSAHMASTNYGYTF.